This record covers a single T cell receptor beta chain. The data were taken from a study of cytomegalovirus exposure and HLA in healthy donors. The CDR3 is 15 amino acids. Looked up from germline, CDR1 is MDHEN and CDR2 is SYDVKM. V gave up 3 bases and J gave up 8 bases, with 16 bases separating them. TCRdb's copy holds only in-frame clones and misses some; the assay was immunoSEQ multiplex PCR. The sample includes about 360,000 clones, 80% to 90% of them seen just once. The sequencing sample was made of PBMCs. V is TRBV28 and J is TRBJ1-4; perhaps TRBD1 as D (5 bases). The source of this sequence is a woman between 18 and 29 years old in good health and CMV-seronegative. This chain's CDR3 is CASSFPGRVEEKLFF. Here the CDR3 DNA reads TGTGCCAGCAGTTTCCCGGGCAGGGTGGAGGAAAAACTGTTTTTT.